This T cell receptor beta chain derives from a study of cytomegalovirus exposure and HLA in healthy donors. Study findings and constraints: There were some public TCRs occurring in many donors, but most TCR sequences were rare. In the 120 validation repertoires, roughly 94% of cluster scores exceeded 0, per a later analysis.

Libraries were prepared by immunoSEQ multiplex PCR; TCRdb keeps only in-frame clonotypes and omits some of them. Seen here are 150,000 to 200,000 clones, approximately 96% observed once, and the top ten hold more than 0.7%. V lost 2 bases, J lost 4 bases, and 6 bases stayed unmatched. CDR1 and CDR2 (germline): SGHTA, FQGNSA. The CDR3 covers 15 residues. As for this clone: Its antigen is currently unknown.

This receptor was taken from a woman between 18 and 29 years old in good health and CMV-seronegative. The sample comprised PBMCs. This sequence joins TRBV7-2 and TRBJ2-5, with TRBD2 matching 8 bases. The CDR3 reads CASSLIGGVGETQYF. The CDR3 DNA reads TGTGCCAGCAGCTTAATCGGGGGGGTGGGAGAGACCCAGTACTTC.